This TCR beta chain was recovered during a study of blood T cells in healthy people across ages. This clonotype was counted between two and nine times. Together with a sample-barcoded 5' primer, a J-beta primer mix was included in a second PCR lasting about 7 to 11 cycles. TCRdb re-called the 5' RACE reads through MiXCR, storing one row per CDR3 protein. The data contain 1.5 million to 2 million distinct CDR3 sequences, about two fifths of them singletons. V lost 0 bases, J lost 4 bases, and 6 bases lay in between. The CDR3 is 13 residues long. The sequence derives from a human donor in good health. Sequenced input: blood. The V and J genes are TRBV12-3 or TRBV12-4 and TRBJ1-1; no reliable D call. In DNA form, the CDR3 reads TGTGCCAGCAGTTTAGCTTCCCTCACTGAAGCTTTCTTT. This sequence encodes CASSLASLTEAFF.